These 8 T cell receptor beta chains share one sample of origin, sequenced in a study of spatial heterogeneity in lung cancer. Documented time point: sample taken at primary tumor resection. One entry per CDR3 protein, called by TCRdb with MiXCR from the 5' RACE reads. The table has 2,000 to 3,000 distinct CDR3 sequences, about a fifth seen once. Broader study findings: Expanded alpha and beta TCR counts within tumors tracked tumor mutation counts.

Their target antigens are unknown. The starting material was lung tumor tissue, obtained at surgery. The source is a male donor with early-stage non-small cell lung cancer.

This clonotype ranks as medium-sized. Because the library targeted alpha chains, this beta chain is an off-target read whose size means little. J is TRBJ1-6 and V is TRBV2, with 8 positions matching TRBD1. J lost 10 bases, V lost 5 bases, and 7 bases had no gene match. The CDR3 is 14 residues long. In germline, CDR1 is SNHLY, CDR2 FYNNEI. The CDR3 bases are TGTGCCAGCAGTTCCTGGACAGGGAACTCACCCCTCCACTTT. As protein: CASSSWTGNSPLHF.

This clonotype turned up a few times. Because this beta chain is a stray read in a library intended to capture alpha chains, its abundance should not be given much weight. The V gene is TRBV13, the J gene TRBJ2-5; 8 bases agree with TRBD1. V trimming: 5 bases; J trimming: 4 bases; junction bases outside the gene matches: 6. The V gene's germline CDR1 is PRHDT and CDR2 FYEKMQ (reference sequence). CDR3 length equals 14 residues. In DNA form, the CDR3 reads TGTGCCAGCAGCCCAGGGGGCGGAAGAGAGACCCAGTACTTC. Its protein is CASSPGGGRETQYF.

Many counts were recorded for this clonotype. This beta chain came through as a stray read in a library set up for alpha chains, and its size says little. The CDR3 DNA sequence: TGTGCCAGCAGTTTAGGACCTACCGTAAGCTCTGGAAACACCATATATTTT. This sequence encodes CASSLGPTVSSGNTIYF. The chain employs TRBV27 and TRBJ1-3, with D uncertain. V was shortened by 2 bases and J by 0 bases, with 14 bases between the two germline ends. The CDR3 runs to 17 residues. Germline V gives CDR1 MNHEY, CDR2 SMNVEV (reference sequence).

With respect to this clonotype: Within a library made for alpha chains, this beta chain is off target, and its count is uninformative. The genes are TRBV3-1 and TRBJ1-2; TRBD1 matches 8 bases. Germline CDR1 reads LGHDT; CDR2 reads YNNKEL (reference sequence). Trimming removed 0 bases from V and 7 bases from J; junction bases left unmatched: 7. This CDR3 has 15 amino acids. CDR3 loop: CASSQEGRTGPGYTF. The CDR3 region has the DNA TGTGCCAGCAGCCAAGAGGGGAGGACAGGGCCTGGCTACACCTTC.

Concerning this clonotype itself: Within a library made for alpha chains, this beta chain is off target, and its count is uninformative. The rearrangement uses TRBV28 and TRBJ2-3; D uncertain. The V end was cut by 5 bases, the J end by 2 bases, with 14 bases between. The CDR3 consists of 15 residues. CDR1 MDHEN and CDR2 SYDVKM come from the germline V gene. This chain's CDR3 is CASSTYGVTTDTQYF. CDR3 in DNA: TGTGCCAGCAGTACTTATGGGGTTACCACAGATACGCAGTATTTT.

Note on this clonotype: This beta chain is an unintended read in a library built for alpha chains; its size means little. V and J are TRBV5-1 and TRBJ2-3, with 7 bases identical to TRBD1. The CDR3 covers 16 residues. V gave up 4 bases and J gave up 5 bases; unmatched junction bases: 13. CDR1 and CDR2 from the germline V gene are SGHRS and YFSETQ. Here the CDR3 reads CASSPGTAPSGDTQYF. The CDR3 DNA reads TGCGCCAGCAGCCCTGGGACAGCTCCATCCGGAGATACGCAGTATTTT. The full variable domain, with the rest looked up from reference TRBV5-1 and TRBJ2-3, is KAGVTQTPRYLIKTRGQQVTLSCSPISGHRSVSWYQQTPGQGLQFLFEYFSETQRNKGNFPGRFSGRQFSNSRSEMNVSTLELGDSALYLCASSPGTAPSGDTQYFGPGTRLTVL.

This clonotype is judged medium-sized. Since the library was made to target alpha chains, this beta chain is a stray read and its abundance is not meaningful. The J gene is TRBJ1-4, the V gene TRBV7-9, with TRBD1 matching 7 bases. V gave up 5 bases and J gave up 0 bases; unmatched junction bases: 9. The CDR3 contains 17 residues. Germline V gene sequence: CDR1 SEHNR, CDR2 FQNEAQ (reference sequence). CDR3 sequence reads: CASSPFEGATTNEKLFF. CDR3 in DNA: TGTGCCAGCAGCCCTTTCGAGGGGGCAACAACTAATGAAAAACTGTTTTTT.

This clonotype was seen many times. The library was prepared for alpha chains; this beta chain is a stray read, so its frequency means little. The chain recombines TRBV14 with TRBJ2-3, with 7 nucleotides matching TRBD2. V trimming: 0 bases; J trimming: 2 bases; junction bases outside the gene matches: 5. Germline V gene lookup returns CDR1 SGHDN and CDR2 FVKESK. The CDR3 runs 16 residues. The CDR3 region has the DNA TGTGCCAGCAGCCAAGATCGGGGGGTATTCACAGATACGCAGTATTTT. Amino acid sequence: CASSQDRGVFTDTQYF.